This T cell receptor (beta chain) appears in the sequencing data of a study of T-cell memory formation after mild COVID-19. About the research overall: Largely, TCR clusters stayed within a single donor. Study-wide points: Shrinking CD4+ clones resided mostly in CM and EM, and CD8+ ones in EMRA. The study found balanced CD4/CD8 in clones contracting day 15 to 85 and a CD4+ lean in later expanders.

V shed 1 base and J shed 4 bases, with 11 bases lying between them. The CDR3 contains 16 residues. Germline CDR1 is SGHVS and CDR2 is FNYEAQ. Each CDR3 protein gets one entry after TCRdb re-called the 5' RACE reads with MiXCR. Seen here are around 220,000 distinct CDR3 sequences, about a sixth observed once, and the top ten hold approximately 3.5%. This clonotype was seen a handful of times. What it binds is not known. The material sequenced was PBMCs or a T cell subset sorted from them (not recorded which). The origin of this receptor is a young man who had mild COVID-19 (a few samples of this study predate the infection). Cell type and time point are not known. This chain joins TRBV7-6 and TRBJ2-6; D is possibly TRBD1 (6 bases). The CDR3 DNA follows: TGTGCCAGCAGCTTAGAAACAGGGCCCGGGGCCAACGTCCTGACTTTC. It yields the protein CASSLETGPGANVLTF. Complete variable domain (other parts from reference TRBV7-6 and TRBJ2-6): GAGVSQSPRYKVTKRGQDVALRCDPISGHVSLYWYRQALGQGPEFLTYFNYEAQQDKSGLPNDRFSAERPEGSISTLTIQRTEQRDSAMYRCASSLETGPGANVLTFGAGSRLTVL.